The 22 T cell receptor beta chains presented below share a single source sample, sequenced in a study of Graves' ophthalmopathy and Graves' hyperthyroidism (dated by TCRdb to about 2018). Sequencing was carried out with an Illumina HiSeq 2000. TCR beta CDR3 regions were amplified from RNA transcripts for repertoire sequencing. HTBI primers and the Qiagen OneStep RT-PCR kit were used in a first-round RT-PCR, which was followed by a second-round multiplex PCR, size selection and purification. In TCRdb, the public reads were trimmed at Q25 with fastp and aligned with MiXCR, with productive beta chains retained. Identical CDR3 proteins give one entry, which carries the most common genes and DNA. In all, the sample holds about half a million distinct CDR3 sequences, and approximately 15% of those were seen once. About a tenth of the sample lies in the top ten. Input material: blood. Receptors originate from a young woman with Graves' ophthalmopathy. Donor details come from another sample of the same person, matched by shared clones.

This clonotype has at least ten counts. The gene calls are TRBV18 and TRBJ1-2; D might be TRBD1 (5 bases). V lost 0 bases, J lost 3 bases, and 20 bases lay in between. The CDR3 spans 18 residues. Germline lookup yields CDR1 KGHSH and CDR2 LQKENI. CDR3 DNA sequence: TGTGCCAGCTCACCACCGATCCTTCTGCGGGGGGAGGACTATGGCTACACCTTC. This gives the protein CASSPPILLRGEDYGYTF.

This clonotype appeared many times. This chain's CDR3 is CASSLTGYNSPLHF. The CDR3 DNA reads TGTGCCAGCAGTTTAACAGGATATAATTCACCCCTCCACTTT. The rearrangement uses TRBV28 and TRBJ1-6; D is possibly TRBD1 (5 bases). CDR3 length: 14 amino acids. V was shortened by 2 bases and J by 4 bases, with 6 bases between the two germline ends. The germline CDR1 and CDR2 sequences are MDHEN and SYDVKM. The full variable domain, in which reference TRBV28 and TRBJ1-6 provide the parts outside the CDR3, is DVKVTQSSRYLVKRTGEKVFLECVQDMDHENMFWYRQDPGLGLRLIYFSYDVKMKEKGDIPEGYSVSREKKERFSLILESASTNQTSMYLCASSLTGYNSPLHFGNGTRLTVT.

This clonotype was recorded only once. The chain employs TRBV5-5 and TRBJ1-6; D remains unclear. The V and J ends lost 6 bases and 8 bases respectively, with 15 bases between them. There are 14 residues in the CDR3. Germline assignment: CDR1 SGHKS and CDR2 YYEKEE (reference sequence). CDR3 amino acids: CASTQGFSHSPLHF. The CDR3 DNA reads as TGTGCCAGCACCCAAGGGTTTTCTCATTCACCCCTCCACTTT.

Concerning this clonotype: At one boundary the junction diverges from the germline segment, which might be a read error. V gene TRBV12-3 or TRBV12-4 combines with J gene TRBJ2-5, with 11 bases aligning to TRBD2. This CDR3 region has 16 residues. The CDR3 spells CASSPGTSGPQETQHF. In DNA, the CDR3 is TGTGCCAGCAGTCCCGGGACTAGCGGACCACAAGAGACCCAGCACTTC.

In its sample, this clonotype was seen many times. The CDR3 loop reads CASSYRAGGPDNSPLHF. CDR3 coding DNA: TGTGCCAGCAGTTACCGGGCAGGGGGCCCGGATAATTCACCCCTCCACTTT. V gene TRBV6-5 combines with J gene TRBJ1-6, with 8 bases matching TRBD1. V lost 2 bases, J lost 5 bases, and 8 bases stayed unmatched. There are 17 residues in the CDR3. CDR1 is MNHEY and CDR2 is SVGAGI in the germline V gene.

To note about this clonotype: Possible read error: a much larger clone is one base away. This chain's CDR3 is CASSVQDSIYEQYF. Here the CDR3 DNA reads TGTGCCAGCAGTGTCCAGGACAGCATCTACGAGCAGTACTTC. The V and J genes are TRBV6-1 and TRBJ2-7, with D possibly matching TRBD1 (6 bases). Between the trimmed V and J ends, which lost 4 bases and 3 bases, there was a span of 13 bases. This CDR3 contains 14 residues. CDR1 MNHNS and CDR2 SASEGT come from the germline V gene.

A few counts support this clonotype. A junction end diverges from the germline sequence, so it may reflect a read error. The J gene is TRBJ2-5, the V gene TRBV20-1, with D tentatively TRBD1 (6 bases). In germline, CDR1 is DFQATT, CDR2 SNEGSKA (reference sequence). The CDR3 runs to 17 residues. CDR3: CSAIRPTHNREGETKYF. In DNA, the CDR3 is TGCAGTGCTATCCGACCAACCCATAACAGGGAAGGGGAGACCAAGTACTTC.

This clonotype was seen many times. The chain uses TRBV10-3 and TRBJ1-2; D gene ambiguous. Germline CDR1 and CDR2: ENHRY and SYGVKD. This CDR3 comprises 16 residues. Trimming removed 6 bases from V and 4 bases from J, with 21 bases in between. CDR3 DNA sequence: TGTGCCATCAGGCATAGTGGGAATCGGGATGGCTATGGCTACACCTTC. It yields the protein CAIRHSGNRDGYGYTF.

This clonotype was counted at least ten times. The J gene is TRBJ2-7, the V gene TRBV9; the D call may be TRBD1 or TRBD2 (5 bases each). Trimming removed 9 bases at V and 2 bases at J, with 12 bases between. The CDR3 loop spans 12 amino acids. Per the germline V gene, CDR1 is SGDLS and CDR2 is YYNGEE. CDR3 in amino acids: CATLGDAYEQYF. The DNA of the CDR3 is TGTGCCACACTAGGGGATGCCTACGAGCAGTACTTC.

This clonotype was detected ten times or more. The chain employs TRBV7-2 and TRBJ1-5; D remains unclear. The V end was cut by 5 bases, the J end by 7 bases, with 9 bases between. Germline V gene sequence: CDR1 SGHTA, CDR2 FQGNSA. CDR3 length equals 12 residues. Here the CDR3 DNA reads TGTGCCAGCAGCCTCATGCGGCAGCCCCAGCATTTT. Its protein product is CASSLMRQPQHF.

This clonotype came up a few times. This chain uses TRBV11-2 with TRBJ2-7; TRBD2 might be the D (6 bases). V shed 5 bases and J shed 3 bases, with 14 bases lying between them. The CDR3 spans 14 residues. The germline V gene has CDR1 SGHAT and CDR2 FQNNGV. The CDR3 is CASSALGTRYEQYF. In DNA form, the CDR3 reads TGTGCCAGCAGCGCCCTCGGGACTCGCTACGAGCAGTACTTC.

This clonotype has a handful of counts. The junction differs from germline at one of its ends, possibly a read error. J is TRBJ2-7 and V is TRBV5-1; D uncertain. CDR3 length: 11 amino acids. Germline assignment: CDR1 SGHRS and CDR2 YFSETQ. The DNA of the CDR3 is TGCGCCAGCAGCTTGGGCTACAAGCAGTACTTC. Translated: CASSLGYKQYF. Complete variable domain (other parts from reference TRBV5-1 and TRBJ2-7): KAGVTQTPRYLIKTRGQQVTLSCSPISGHRSVSWYQQTPGQGLQFLFEYFSETQRNKGNFPGRFSGRQFSNSRSEMNVSTLELGDSALYLCASSLGYKQYFGPGTRLTVT.

This clonotype was counted ten times or more. For the CDR3, the DNA is TGCAGTGCTAGAGATCGATTCCTCGAGACCCAGTACTTC. Its protein product is CSARDRFLETQYF. V and J are TRBV20-1 and TRBJ2-5, with no clear D. V lost 0 bases to trimming and J lost 5 bases, with 10 bases between them. Germline CDR1 and CDR2: DFQATT and SNEGSKA (reference sequence). This CDR3 spans 13 amino acids.

Only a few counts were recorded for this clonotype. This chain uses TRBV20-1 with TRBJ2-5, with 10 bases fitting TRBD2. With 6 bases clipped from V and 2 bases from J, the junction kept 6 bases outside the gene matches. The CDR3 has 14 amino acids. Germline V gives CDR1 DFQATT, CDR2 SNEGSKA (reference sequence). CDR3 loop: CSAIAGGFQETQYF. CDR3 bases: TGCAGTGCAATAGCGGGGGGATTTCAAGAGACCCAGTACTTC.

This clonotype occurred a few times. The genes are TRBV12-3 or TRBV12-4 and TRBJ2-2; 9 nucleotides agree with TRBD1. The CDR3 spans 17 residues. The V and J ends lost 5 bases and 1 base, in that order; junction bases with no gene match: 8. Here the CDR3 DNA reads TGTGCCAGCAGTCCGGACAGGGGAGTTTTGAACACCGGGGAGCTGTTTTTT. It codes for CASSPDRGVLNTGELFF.

This clonotype was found many times. V and J are TRBV12-3 or TRBV12-4 and TRBJ1-2; possibly TRBD1 for D (5 bases). This CDR3 region has 15 residues. Between the trimmed V and J ends, which lost 2 bases and 4 bases, there was a span of 14 bases. The CDR3 reads CASSLSQGVSYGYTF. The DNA for the CDR3 is TGTGCCAGCAGTTTAAGCCAAGGGGTGAGCTATGGCTACACCTTC.

The chain employs TRBV11-2 and TRBJ1-2; 8 bases are shared with TRBD1. The CDR3 contains 14 residues. CDR1 is SGHAT, CDR2 FQNNGV, per germline. V lost 3 bases and J lost 2; bases outside the gene matches: 2. CDR3: CASSFDRGNYGYTF. CDR3 DNA: TGTGCCAGCAGCTTTGACAGGGGCAACTATGGCTACACCTTC.

As for this clonotype: With a much larger clone just one base away, this may be a read error. This sequence joins TRBV6-5 and TRBJ1-1; TRBD1 matches at 11 bases. Germline CDR1 is MNHEY and CDR2 is SVGAGI. The CDR3 is 14 residues long. The CDR3 is CASSYRTGGTEVFF. The CDR3 DNA follows: TGTGCCAGCAGTTACCGGACAGGGGGCACTGAAGTTTTCTTT.

In its sample, this clonotype was seen a few times. The genes are TRBV12-3 or TRBV12-4 and TRBJ2-7; 9 nucleotides agree with TRBD2. Germline trimming cut 3 bases from V and 3 bases from J; bases unmatched to any gene: 12. The CDR3 loop spans 17 amino acids. CDR3 DNA: TGTGCCAGCAGTTTCCGGGGACTCGGCGGGGGGGACTACGAGCAGTACTTC. The encoded protein is CASSFRGLGGGDYEQYF.

At least ten counts were recorded for this clonotype. CDR3 nucleotides: TGTGCCAGCGGGTTGCCATGGCACAAAGCTAACTATGGCTACACCTTC. As protein: CASGLPWHKANYGYTF. V is TRBV28 and J is TRBJ1-2; no reliable D call. Trimming pared 8 bases from V and 0 bases from J, leaving 19 bases between. This CDR3 region has 16 residues. Germline lookup yields CDR1 MDHEN and CDR2 SYDVKM.

A few counts support this clonotype. CDR3 bases: TGTGCCAGCTCTCGGGACGGAGAGAACACTGAAGCTTTCTTT. Protein: CASSRDGENTEAFF. The chain joins TRBV18 to TRBJ1-1; D possibly corresponds to TRBD1 (5 bases). CDR3 length: 14 residues. The V gene lost 6 bases and the J gene lost 1 base, with 12 bases spanning the gap. Germline values: CDR1 KGHSH, CDR2 LQKENI.

This clonotype has a count of ten or more. The junction differs from germline at one of its ends, possibly a read error. The rearrangement links TRBV12-3 or TRBV12-4 to TRBJ1-2; 8 bases align to TRBD1. The CDR3 runs to 13 residues. The CDR3 region is CASSLAGGGGYTF. The DNA of the CDR3 is TGTGCCAGCAGCTTAGCAGGGGGCGGTGGCTACACCTTC.